The 9 T cell receptor beta chains below all came from one sample that was sequenced in a study of technical replicates of blood from a handful of donors. Assay: immunoSEQ multiplex PCR; the TCRdb copy retains only in-frame clones and omits some. The table shows tens of thousands of clones, with more than 75% occurring only once. Sequenced sample: PBMCs. These receptors were collected from a human donor in good health. Some clones in this sample may be carry-over from other donors' samples.

In its sample, this clone was seen once. The chain has TRBV4-3 and TRBJ1-1; D gene ambiguous. This CDR3 has 13 residues. Germline-derived CDR1 and CDR2 are LGHNA and YSLEER. V was trimmed by 4 bases and J by 1 base, leaving 7 bases between them. The CDR3, as DNA: TGCGCCAGCAGCCGGAGGGAGAACACTGAAGCTTTCTTT. It codes for CASSRRENTEAFF.

The chain links TRBV5-1 to TRBJ1-1, with D maybe TRBD1 (6 bases). Trimming took off 3 bases at V and 2 bases at J, with 11 bases between the two ends. Germline CDR1 reads SGHRS; CDR2 reads YFSETQ. The CDR3 length is 14 residues. The CDR3 DNA sequence: TGCGCCAGCAGCTCCAGACAGGACAACACTGAAGCTTTCTTT. Its protein product is CASSSRQDNTEAFF.

The chain combines TRBV7-2 with TRBJ2-5; 9 positions match TRBD2. Germline assignment: CDR1 SGHTA and CDR2 FQGNSA. CDR3 length equals 16 residues. J lost 7 bases, V lost 1 base, and 10 bases had no gene match. The CDR3: CASSLDGSGGGGTQYF. CDR3 nucleotide sequence: TGTGCCAGCAGCTTAGATGGTAGCGGGGGCGGGGGGACCCAGTACTTC.

The chain is built from TRBV18 and TRBJ2-4, with D hard to call. V was pared by 3 bases and J by 4 bases, with 10 bases between. The CDR3 consists of 14 residues. From germline, CDR1 is KGHSH and CDR2 LQKENI. This chain's CDR3 is CASSPADTKNIQYF. CDR3 sequence (DNA): TGTGCCAGCTCACCGGCAGATACAAAAAACATTCAGTACTTC.

This chain joins TRBV19 and TRBJ2-2; 9 bases are a match to TRBD1. After removal of 3 bases from V and 1 base from J, the junction contained 12 bases not matched to a gene. The germline gives CDR1 LNHDA, CDR2 SQIVND (reference sequence). This CDR3 has 19 residues. CDR3 residues: CASSIPPYRQGGNTGELFF. The DNA of the CDR3 is TGTGCCAGTAGTATCCCCCCTTACCGACAGGGGGGGAACACCGGGGAGCTGTTTTTT.

DNA for the CDR3: TGTGCCAGCAGTTATGAGGGGGTACACTCCTACAATGAGCAGTTCTTC. Amino acid sequence: CASSYEGVHSYNEQFF. The V gene is TRBV6-5, the J gene TRBJ2-1; a possible D gene is TRBD1 (6 bases). Germline values: CDR1 MNHEY, CDR2 SVGAGI. Deletions cut 3 bases from V and 0 bases from J, with 12 bases between. CDR3 length equals 16 residues.

CDR3 residues: CASRGQFINYGYTF. DNA for the CDR3: TGTGCCAGCAGGGGACAATTTATCAACTATGGCTACACCTTC. The rearrangement joins TRBV7-9 to TRBJ1-2; possible D gene TRBD1, 6 bases. Per the germline V gene, CDR1 is SEHNR and CDR2 is FQNEAQ (reference sequence). Between the trimmed V and J ends, which lost 6 bases and 2 bases, there was a span of 13 bases. The CDR3 sequence is 14 residues long. Full variable domain (rest looked up from reference TRBV7-9 and TRBJ1-2): DTGVSQNPRHKITKRGQNVTFRCDPISEHNRLYWYRQTLGQGPEFLTYFQNEAQLEKSRLLSDRFSAERPKGSFSTLEIQRTEQGDSAMYLCASRGQFINYGYTFGSGTRLTVV.

The gene calls are TRBV5-1 and TRBJ2-5, with D tentatively TRBD1 (5 bases). The CDR3 is 15 residues long. In germline, CDR1 is SGHRS, CDR2 YFSETQ. V dropped 6 bases and J dropped 7 bases, with 22 bases sitting between them. Here the CDR3 DNA reads TGCGCCAGCATGGTGGGAATGGTACAGGCAAGGACCCAGTACTTC. This gives the protein CASMVGMVQARTQYF.

This clone was found once. The rearrangement uses TRBV25-1 and TRBJ1-3; maybe TRBD1 (5 bases). Germline CDR1 MGHDK, CDR2 SYGVNS. Trimming took off 7 bases at V and 1 base at J, with 14 bases between the two ends. The CDR3 loop spans 15 amino acids. This CDR3 is CASTNGGISGNTIYF. The CDR3 DNA reads as TGTGCCAGCACGAACGGGGGGATATCTGGAAACACCATATATTTT.